This paragraph covers one T cell receptor beta chain sequence. What it recognizes is unknown. The sample belongs to a study of tumor-infiltrating lymphocytes in primary liver carcinoma. Study-level findings and limits: Compared with tumor region pairs, tumor-adjacent and tumor-blood pairs overlapped less.

From about 490 ng of total RNA, TCR beta-specific cDNA was reverse-transcribed using a constant-region primer. Modified slightly, ARM-PCR produced TCR beta libraries over three nested multiplex PCR rounds. Each of the first two PCR rounds ran roughly 9 cycles with TRBV1-TRBV30 forward and C-beta reverse primers. One entry per CDR3 protein results from TCRdb running MiXCR on the multiplex PCR reads. The sample has approximately 100,000 distinct CDR3 sequences, about 70% seen once. The ends were cut back, 0 bases at V and 4 bases at J, with 18 bases in the middle. The CDR3 covers 17 residues. Germline-derived CDR1 and CDR2 are SGHAT and FQNNGV. Between roughly 20 and 32 mg of unsorted bulk tissue served as the source from which RNA and DNA were co-extracted. Over 85% of the cells in every tumor sample were viable tumor cells.

This clonotype originated in a woman in her sixties with primary liver carcinoma and hepatitis B virus infection. The chain combines TRBV11-2 with TRBJ1-2; maybe TRBD1 (5 bases). The sequencing sample was made of liver tumor tissue from sampling region 2. As to subset: tumor region T2, inferior pole. CDR3 sequence: CASSLDSIRAPRYGYTF. In DNA form, the CDR3 reads TGTGCCAGCAGCTTAGATTCCATCAGGGCGCCGCGCTATGGCTACACCTTC.